This T cell receptor (beta chain) was identified during a study of blood T cell repertoires in COVID-19. Turning to the study itself: Whether acute or convalescent, the COVID-19 samples came from the United States, Italy and Spain.

Sequencing used immunoSEQ multiplex PCR; TCRdb keeps in-frame clones, though not all of them. The sample yields under 250,000 clones, 85% to 90% seen once. In this sample, this clone turned up a few times. This CDR3 is built from 16 residues. The V gene lost 4 bases and the J gene lost 11 bases, with 26 bases spanning the gap. Germline V gene data show CDR1 as LGHDT and CDR2 as YNNKEL (reference sequence). The chain carries TRBV3-1 (or the pseudogene TRBV3-2) and TRBJ1-1; perhaps TRBD1 as D (6 bases). This clonotype was sampled from a man aged 50 to 60 with COVID-19, enrolled during active disease. The sequencing sample was made of peripheral blood. CDR3 sequence reads: CASSLSTDRLVASAFF. Here the CDR3 DNA reads TGTGCCAGCAGCCTCTCCACCGACAGGCTGGTTGCGTCGGCTTTCTTT.